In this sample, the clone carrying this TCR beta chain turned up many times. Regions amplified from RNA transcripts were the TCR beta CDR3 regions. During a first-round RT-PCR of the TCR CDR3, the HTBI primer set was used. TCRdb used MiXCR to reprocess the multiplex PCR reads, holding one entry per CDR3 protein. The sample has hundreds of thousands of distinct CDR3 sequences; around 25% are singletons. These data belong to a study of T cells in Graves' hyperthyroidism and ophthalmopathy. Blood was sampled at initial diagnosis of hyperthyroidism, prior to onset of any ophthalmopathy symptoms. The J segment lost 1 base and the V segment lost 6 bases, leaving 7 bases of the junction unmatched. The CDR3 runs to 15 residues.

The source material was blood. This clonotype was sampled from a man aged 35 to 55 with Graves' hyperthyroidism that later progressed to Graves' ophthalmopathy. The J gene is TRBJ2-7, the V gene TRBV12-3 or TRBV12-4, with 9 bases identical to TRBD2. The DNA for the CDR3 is TGTGCCAGCAGACCCCATAGCGGGAGTTCCTACGAGCAGTACTTC. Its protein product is CASRPHSGSSYEQYF.